This T cell receptor (beta chain) was profiled in a study of control samples from healthy donors and cancer patients. CDR3 size: 17 residues. With V trimmed by 5 bases and J by 4 bases, 13 bases remained unmatched. Germline CDR1 reads SGHTA; CDR2 reads FQGNSA. TCRdb's copy holds only in-frame clones and misses some; the assay was immunoSEQ multiplex PCR. This table has roughly 370,000 clones, about 93% appearing once. Sequenced sample: PBMCs. The chain combines TRBV7-2 with TRBJ2-3; 9 bases match TRBD2. The sequence came from a middle-aged man with head and neck cancer. CDR3 region: CASSSEGRGGASDTQYF. As DNA, the CDR3 is TGTGCCAGCAGCAGCGAGGGACGCGGGGGGGCTTCAGATACGCAGTATTTT.